This T cell receptor beta chain emerged from a study of T cell responses to AZD1222 COVID-19 vaccine (dated by TCRdb to the early 2020s). Regarding the research as a whole: A total of under 250 trial participants underwent TCR sequencing, of whom nearly 210 had received two doses of AZD1222 and around 25 had received two doses of the MenACWY control vaccine. Enrollment into the trials was organized by age into subgroups of 18-55, 56-69 and 70-plus years, and those subgroups contained around 150, 28 and 57 TCR-sequenced participants, respectively.

The sample's time point label is to be understood as: about 28 days (+/-7) after the second vaccine dose. Because spike-specific TCR depth and breadth did not differ between the two schedules, AZD1222 recipients who got a second dose at roughly 4 weeks were pooled with those who got a second dose at roughly 12 weeks. Vaccinee samples were obtained from the UK trials COV001 and COV002, which included a single-blind randomized controlled phase 2/3 trial of AZD1222 (ChAdOx1 nCoV-19) in healthy adults. For TCRbeta chain sequencing, PBMC samples from trial participants were taken at day 0 and at day 28 after the second dose. A note on this clone: Its antigen has not been determined. Per-nucleotide qualities are absent, and no much larger clonotype sits a single base away.

The CDR3 starts with the cysteine, ends with the phenylalanine, and has 14 residues. CDR3 DNA only is kept here, 42 bases in frame from base 1. The germline V gene encodes CDR1 MDHEN and CDR2 SYDVKM. Trimming removed 7 bases from V and 0 bases from J, leaving 7 bases between the germline ends. Results the study describes overall, beyond this receptor: Because no day 14 peak-response samples were available, the repertoires could be characterized only after the peak T cell response. Epitopes outside the regions mutated in the B.1.351 and B.1.1.7 variants were reportedly recognized by nearly half of the unique spike-specific TCRs. The 56-69-year group was small, and its depth increase did not reach significance, likely because of low power. Only six AZD1222 recipients were SARS-CoV-2 seropositive at baseline, limiting conclusions about previously exposed vaccinees. Participants were mostly white British, with more females than males. The authors suggested clonal diversity may have been underestimated. CD4 TCRs associated with the vaccine covered the entire spike protein, and the dominant responses were in regions 160-218 and 743-854. After two AZD1222 doses, both the breadth and the depth of spike-specific TCRs were significantly higher than at day 0 and than in MenACWY recipients.

The CDR3 regions of human TCRbeta chains were analyzed by immunosequencing. The paper's data handling went like this. TCRs in the repertoires were compared against a reference library of SARS-CoV-2-specific TCRs that had been generated with the MIRA antigen-specificity platform. Breadth was defined as the fraction of unique TCRs that were SARS-CoV-2-associated. Depth was defined as the fraction of total T cells that were SARS-CoV-2-associated. Using the MIRA data, each spike-specific TCR was mapped to the spike region that the TCR reacts to and placed in a CD4 or CD8 class. Log10-transformed breadth and depth values were compared by one-way ANOVA with Sidak's multiple comparisons tests. What TCRdb holds here is the immuneACCESS table cut down to in-frame rearrangements. Part of the clones is not present; checked against another copy, under half of the missing clones reflect an unresolved V gene, and the others are unexplained. V, J and clone size derive from that table, while D and trimming were established from the DNA sequence. The sample has 95,000 to 100,000 clones on record, around 87% of them singletons. The ten largest clones take up 10% of the sample.

Sequenced here: peripheral blood, sampled 28 days after the second AZD1222 dose. The sequence was collected from an adult who received the AZD1222 COVID-19 vaccine. Recombination joined TRBV28 with TRBJ2-6; no D gene call is confident. The CDR3 region reads CASMWGSGANVLTF. The DNA sequence reads TGTGCCAGCATGTGGGGCTCTGGGGCCAACGTCCTGACTTTC.